This T cell receptor (beta chain) is from a study of blood T cell repertoires in COVID-19. Across the whole study: PBMCs, B-cell-depleted T cells, or T cells were the source of the cDNA or gDNA that made up the material.

This CDR3 region has 16 residues. V was trimmed by 5 bases and J by 0 bases, leaving 16 bases between them. CDR1 is SEHNR and CDR2 is FQNEAQ in the germline V gene (reference sequence). In the original workflow: How many nucleated cells were present was estimated from reference gene primer amplification. Assay used: immunoSEQ multiplex PCR; TCRdb lists only in-frame clones, some missing. V, J and clone size derive from that table, while D and trimming were established from the DNA sequence. Here the sample spans 120,000 to 150,000 clones, 80% to 90% being singletons. The V gene is TRBV7-9, the J gene TRBJ1-1, with D possibly matching TRBD1 (6 bases). Sequences were obtained from peripheral blood. This clonotype was obtained from a woman aged 60-75 years with active COVID-19. The chain's CDR3 is CASSRLTGTMNTEAFF. DNA of the CDR3: TGTGCCAGCAGCCGATTGACAGGAACTATGAACACTGAAGCTTTCTTT.